The clone carrying this TCR beta chain was found a few times. The read halts 3 residues ahead of the CDR3 end, with the missing end drawn from the germline J gene. The CDR3 sequence is 15 residues long. V shed 3 bases and J 6 bases; nucleotides not matched to a gene: 10. From germline, CDR1 is SEHNR and CDR2 FQNEAQ (reference sequence). Sequenced by immunoSEQ multiplex PCR; TCRdb stores in-frame clones only, minus some. There are about 81,000 clones in the sample, none observed a single time. This entry is derived from a study of T cell clonality in common variable immunodeficiency. The source of this sequence is a person aged 18 to 70 in good health. The chain uses TRBV7-9 and TRBJ2-7; 8 bases are shared with TRBD2. Sequencing input: peripheral blood mononuclear cells. The CDR3 DNA, read in part, is TGTGCCAGCAGCTTTCGTAGCGGGGACTTGGGCGAG. It specifies CASSFRSGDLGE. In full, the CDR3 is CASSFRSGDLGEQYF.